Listed below are T cell receptor beta chains from one sample, sequenced in a study of HIV-infected patients and healthy controls. Via MiXCR, TCRdb re-called the 5' RACE reads, giving one row per CDR3 protein. The profile shows about 67,000 distinct CDR3 sequences, about a sixth of them singletons. Material for sequencing was CD4+ T cells from blood. The receptors shown here come from a human donor in good health. The CDR3 runs from the conserved cysteine through the conserved F or W. Fields, in order: D gene, V gene, clone size, J gene, CDR3 protein, CDR3 DNA. The D gene is left open where the match is weak. Where a row states a size, it is once, few, many or the class of an expanded clone; other rows omit it.

D gene: -
V gene: TRBV7-2
clone size: -
J gene: TRBJ1-1
CDR3 protein: CASSLGQSNTEAFF
CDR3 DNA: TGTGCCAGCAGCCTAGGACAGTCGAACACTGAAGCTTTCTTT

D gene: -
V gene: TRBV5-1
clone size: many
J gene: TRBJ1-6
CDR3 protein: CASSLASRYNSPLHF
CDR3 DNA: TGCGCCAGCAGCTTGGCCAGCCGCTATAATTCACCCCTCCACTTT

D gene: -
V gene: TRBV27
clone size: -
J gene: TRBJ2-3
CDR3 protein: CASSLGGSTDTQYF
CDR3 DNA: TGTGCCAGCAGTTTGGGGGGTTCCACAGATACGCAGTATTTT

D gene: -
V gene: TRBV5-4
clone size: many
J gene: TRBJ2-7
CDR3 protein: CASSSQDRSYYEQYF
CDR3 DNA: TGTGCCAGCAGCTCACAAGACAGGTCCTACTACGAGCAGTACTTC

D gene: TRBD2
V gene: TRBV5-4
clone size: few
J gene: TRBJ2-7
CDR3 protein: CAYSGSTYEQYF
CDR3 DNA: TGTGCCTATAGCGGGAGCACCTACGAGCAGTACTTC

D gene: TRBD1
V gene: TRBV5-1
clone size: few
J gene: TRBJ1-4
CDR3 protein: CASNRGTTNEKLFF
CDR3 DNA: TGCGCCAGCAACAGGGGAACAACTAATGAAAAACTGTTTTTT

D gene: -
V gene: TRBV4-3
clone size: -
J gene: TRBJ2-7
CDR3 protein: CASSQESIRDSMNREQYF
CDR3 DNA: TGCGCCAGCAGCCAAGAATCCATCCGAGACTCCATGAACCGCGAGCAGTACTTC

D gene: -
V gene: TRBV3-1
clone size: many
J gene: TRBJ2-4
CDR3 protein: CASSQDIGGAAKNIQYF
CDR3 DNA: TGTGCCAGCAGCCAAGACATCGGGGGTGCGGCCAAAAACATTCAGTACTTC

D gene: TRBD2
V gene: TRBV30
clone size: -
J gene: TRBJ2-2
CDR3 protein: CAWAPSSGGSDGELFF
CDR3 DNA: TGTGCCTGGGCCCCCTCGTCGGGGGGTTCCGACGGGGAGCTGTTTTTT

D gene: -
V gene: TRBV2
clone size: -
J gene: TRBJ2-1
CDR3 protein: CASTLVNEQFF
CDR3 DNA: TGTGCCAGCACACTAGTCAATGAGCAGTTCTTC

D gene: -
V gene: TRBV27
clone size: few
J gene: TRBJ2-6
CDR3 protein: CASRQISGANVLTF
CDR3 DNA: TGTGCCAGCAGGCAGATTAGCGGGGCCAACGTCCTGACTTTC

D gene: TRBD1
V gene: TRBV5-1
clone size: many
J gene: TRBJ2-1
CDR3 protein: CASSLGAWDRNNNEQFF
CDR3 DNA: TGCGCCAGCAGCTTGGGCGCCTGGGACAGAAACAACAATGAGCAGTTCTTC

D gene: -
V gene: TRBV12-3/TRBV12-4
clone size: -
J gene: TRBJ1-1
CDR3 protein: CASSLRERSEAFF
CDR3 DNA: TGTGCCAGCAGTTTGCGGGAAAGGAGTGAAGCTTTCTTT

D gene: TRBD2
V gene: TRBV5-1
clone size: few
J gene: TRBJ2-5
CDR3 protein: CASSLAGLGQETQYF
CDR3 DNA: TGCGCCAGCAGCTTGGCGGGACTAGGCCAAGAGACCCAGTACTTC

D gene: TRBD1
V gene: TRBV18
clone size: few
J gene: TRBJ2-6
CDR3 protein: CASSPWVTGDSGANVLTF
CDR3 DNA: TGTGCCAGCTCACCGTGGGTGACAGGGGATTCTGGGGCCAACGTCCTGACTTTC

D gene: -
V gene: TRBV7-2
clone size: -
J gene: TRBJ1-3
CDR3 protein: CASSLVMRQANSGNTIYF
CDR3 DNA: TGTGCCAGCAGCTTAGTGATGAGACAGGCCAACTCTGGAAACACCATATATTTT

D gene: -
V gene: TRBV20-1
clone size: -
J gene: TRBJ1-1
CDR3 protein: CSARRGRDNTEAFF
CDR3 DNA: TGCAGTGCTAGGCGGGGCAGAGACAACACTGAAGCTTTCTTT

D gene: TRBD1
V gene: TRBV27
clone size: -
J gene: TRBJ1-6
CDR3 protein: CASSSNRGSPLHF
CDR3 DNA: TGTGCCAGCAGTTCTAACAGGGGGTCACCCCTCCACTTT